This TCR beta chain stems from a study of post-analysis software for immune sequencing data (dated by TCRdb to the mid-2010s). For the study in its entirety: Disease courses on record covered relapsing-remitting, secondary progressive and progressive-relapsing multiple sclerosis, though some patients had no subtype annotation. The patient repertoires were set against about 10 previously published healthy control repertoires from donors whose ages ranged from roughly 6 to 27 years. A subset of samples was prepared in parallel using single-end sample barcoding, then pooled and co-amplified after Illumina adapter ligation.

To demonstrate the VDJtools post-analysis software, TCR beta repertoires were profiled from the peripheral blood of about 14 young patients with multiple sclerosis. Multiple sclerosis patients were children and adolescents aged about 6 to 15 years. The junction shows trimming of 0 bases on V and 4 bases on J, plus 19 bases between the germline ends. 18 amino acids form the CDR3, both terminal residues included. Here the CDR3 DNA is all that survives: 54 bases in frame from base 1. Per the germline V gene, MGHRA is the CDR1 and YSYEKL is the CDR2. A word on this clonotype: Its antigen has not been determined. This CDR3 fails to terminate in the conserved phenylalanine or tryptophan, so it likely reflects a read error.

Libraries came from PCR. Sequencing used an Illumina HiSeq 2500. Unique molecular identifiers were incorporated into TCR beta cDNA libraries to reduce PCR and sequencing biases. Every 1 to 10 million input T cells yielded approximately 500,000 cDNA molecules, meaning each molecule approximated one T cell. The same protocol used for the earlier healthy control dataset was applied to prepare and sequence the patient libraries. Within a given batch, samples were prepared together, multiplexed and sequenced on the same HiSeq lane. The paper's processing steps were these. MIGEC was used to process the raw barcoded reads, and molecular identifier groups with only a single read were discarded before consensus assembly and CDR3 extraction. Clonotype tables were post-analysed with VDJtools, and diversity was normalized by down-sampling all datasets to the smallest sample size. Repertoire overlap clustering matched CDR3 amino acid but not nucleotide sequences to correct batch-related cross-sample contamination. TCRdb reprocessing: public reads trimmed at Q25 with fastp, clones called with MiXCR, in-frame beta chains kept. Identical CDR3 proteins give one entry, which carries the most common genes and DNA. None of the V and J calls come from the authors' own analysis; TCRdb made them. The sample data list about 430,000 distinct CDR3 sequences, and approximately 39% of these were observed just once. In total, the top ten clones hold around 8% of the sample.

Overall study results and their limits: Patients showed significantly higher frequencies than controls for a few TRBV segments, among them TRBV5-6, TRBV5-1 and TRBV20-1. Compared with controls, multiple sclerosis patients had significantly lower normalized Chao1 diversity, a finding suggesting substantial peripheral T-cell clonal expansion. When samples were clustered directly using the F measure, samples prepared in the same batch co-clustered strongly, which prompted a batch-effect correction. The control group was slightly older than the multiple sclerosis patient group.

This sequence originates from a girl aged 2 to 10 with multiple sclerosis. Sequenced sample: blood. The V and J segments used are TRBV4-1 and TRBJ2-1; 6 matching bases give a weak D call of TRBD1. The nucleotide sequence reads TGCGCCAGCAGCCAAGATTGGAGTCAGGGGAAGAGGTACAATGAGCAGTTCGTC. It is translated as CASSQDWSQGKRYNEQFV.